Each of the 14 T cell receptor beta chains below was sequenced from the same sample in a study of T cell repertoires in cytomegalovirus infection. TCRdb re-called the reads through MiXCR, storing one row per CDR3 protein. The sample has about 830,000 distinct CDR3 sequences, less than 35% seen once. Their recognized antigens are unknown. The specimen comprised cultured CD8+ T cells from PBMCs, sampled from culture after CMV antigen stimulation. The receptors here all came from a human donor in good health (CMV status not recorded). Some clones in this sample may be carry-over from other donors' samples.

In this sample, this clonotype turned up a few times. V gene TRBV6-1 combines with J gene TRBJ2-1, with D unclear. Germline CDR1 MNHNS, CDR2 SASEGT. This CDR3 is built from 14 residues. V was trimmed by 5 bases and J by 9 bases, leaving 17 bases between them. CDR3 loop: CASSYQQGLGEQFF. CDR3 nucleotides: TGTGCCAGCAGTTATCAGCAAGGTTTGGGTGAGCAGTTCTTC.

About this clonotype: An end of the junction differs from the germline gene, which may be a read error. The rearrangement links TRBV7-6 to TRBJ1-2, with D perhaps TRBD1 (6 bases). Germline CDR1 and CDR2: SGHVS and FNYEAQ. The CDR3 runs 13 residues. The CDR3 is CASNLGGGEGYTF. The CDR3 nucleotides read TGTGCCAGCAACTTAGGGGGGGGAGAAGGCTACACCTTC.

There are a few counts of this clonotype. The V gene is TRBV6-5, the J gene TRBJ1-6; D possibly corresponds to TRBD1 (5 bases). Trimming removed 0 bases from V and 8 bases from J, with 8 bases in between. The CDR3 contains 14 residues. CDR1 and CDR2 from the germline V gene are MNHEY and SVGAGI. This CDR3 is CASSYSQGDSPLHF. Here the CDR3 DNA reads TGTGCCAGCAGTTACTCCCAGGGTGATTCACCCCTCCACTTT.

The chain joins TRBV6-6 to TRBJ2-1; 16 nucleotides align to TRBD2. The V gene end was trimmed by 2 bases and the J gene end by 4 bases; junction bases not matched to a gene: 17. The CDR3 extends over 22 amino acids. Germline values: CDR1 MNHNY, CDR2 SVGAGI (reference sequence). In nucleotides, the CDR3 is TGTGCCAGCAGTTACCATTCGACCGGGTGGGGACTAGCGGGGGGGCTATACAATGAGCAGTTCTTC. Translation: CASSYHSTGWGLAGGLYNEQFF.

This clonotype was seen at least ten times. The chain has TRBV7-2 and TRBJ2-7, with no clear D. Between the trimmed V and J ends, which lost 1 base and 4 bases, there was a span of 11 bases. The CDR3 totals 14 residues. Germline-derived CDR1 and CDR2 are SGHTA and FQGNSA. CDR3 sequence reads: CASSLVPALYEQYF. The CDR3 nucleotides read TGTGCCAGCAGCTTAGTCCCCGCCTTATACGAGCAGTACTTC.

This clonotype was seen more than once but under ten times. The rearrangement links TRBV11-2 to TRBJ1-1; D possibly corresponds to TRBD1 (6 bases). There are 13 residues in the CDR3. CDR1 and CDR2 (germline): SGHAT, FQNNGV. V was clipped by 9 bases and J by 3 bases, with 14 bases between them. CDR3 in DNA: TGTGCCAGTCAGGGGTGGAGGGACACTGAAGCTTTCTTT. Amino acid sequence: CASQGWRDTEAFF.

The chain employs TRBV20-1 and TRBJ1-3; D gene uncertain. Germline V gives CDR1 DFQATT, CDR2 SNEGSKA (reference sequence). This CDR3 region has 15 residues. The V end lost 0 bases, the J end lost 7 bases, and 16 bases lay between the germline ends. CDR3 in amino acids: CSARDYTSSENTIYF. The DNA for the CDR3 is TGCAGTGCTAGAGATTACACTAGCAGTGAGAACACCATATATTTT.

This clonotype was found a few times. In nucleotides, the CDR3 is TGTGCCAGCACCCCGCCAGGGGATACGCAGTATTTT. Its translation: CASTPPGDTQYF. The J gene is TRBJ2-3, the V gene TRBV6-1, with D perhaps TRBD1 (5 bases). V was cut by 7 bases and J by 6 bases, with 11 bases left in between. Germline loops: CDR1 MNHNS, CDR2 SASEGT. This CDR3 is 12 amino acids long.

The chain recombines TRBV4-3 with TRBJ1-1; maybe TRBD1 (5 bases). This CDR3 spans 15 amino acids. Germline CDR1 reads LGHNA; CDR2 reads YSLEER. Deletions cut 1 base from V and 4 bases from J, with 13 bases between. CDR3 in DNA: TGCGCCAGCAGCCAAGTAGTGAATGGGGGCACTGAAGCTTTCTTT. It translates to CASSQVVNGGTEAFF.

Comments on this clonotype: Given a much more abundant clone one base away, this may be a read error. The chain couples TRBV7-9 to TRBJ2-3; weak D call: TRBD1 (6 bases). The CDR3 covers 14 residues. Germline CDR1 reads SEHNR; CDR2 reads FQNEAQ (reference sequence). Trimming took 2 bases from V and 1 from J, leaving 7 bases between them. Here the CDR3 DNA reads TGTGCCAGCAGCTTACCAGGGGGCACAGATACGCAGTATTTT. Protein: CASSLPGGTDTQYF.

Notes on this clonotype: At one end the junction does not follow the germline gene, possibly because of a read error. This chain uses TRBV4-1 with TRBJ2-7; D uncertain. Germline CDR1 is MGHRA and CDR2 is YSYEKL. The CDR3 totals 12 residues. CDR3 sequence reads: CASSQPGGEQYF. The CDR3 DNA follows: TGTGCCAGCAGCCAGCCGGGTGGCGAGCAGTACTTC.

The table lists this clonotype with many counts. The chain couples TRBV12-3 or TRBV12-4 to TRBJ1-2, with TRBD1 matching over 10 bases. Germline trimming cut 4 bases from V and 6 bases from J; bases unmatched to any gene: 5. The CDR3 length is 14 residues. The CDR3 region is CASSSDRGLNGYTF. The CDR3, as DNA: TGTGCCAGCAGTTCCGACAGGGGGCTAAATGGCTACACCTTC.

This clonotype was counted between two and nine times. This rearrangement joins TRBV27 to TRBJ2-2; D gene uncertain. The germline gives CDR1 MNHEY, CDR2 SMNVEV (reference sequence). The CDR3 extends over 13 amino acids. The V end was cut by 10 bases, the J end by 0 bases, with 9 bases between. CDR3 in DNA: TGTGCCACCTGGGCAACGAACACCGGGGAGCTGTTTTTT. As protein: CATWATNTGELFF.

Here the CDR3 DNA reads TGTGCCAGCACCACGGGCCAGGAGACCCAGTACTTC. It translates to CASTTGQETQYF. The V call is TRBV12-3 or TRBV12-4, the J call TRBJ2-5; D is unresolved. Trimming shortened V by 7 bases and J by 5 bases, and 11 bases separated the two germline ends. This CDR3 is built from 12 residues.